This T cell receptor beta chain was documented in a study of patients and donors after allogeneic stem cell transplantation. This clonotype has only a few counts. From the RT-PCR reads, TCRdb called clonotypes with MiXCR, one entry per CDR3 protein. The sample includes hundreds of thousands of distinct CDR3 sequences, more than 15% seen only once; the top ten take roughly 7.2%. Trimming at V came to 10 bases and at J to 5 bases, leaving 19 bases not matched to a gene. The CDR3 is made up of 16 amino acids. In germline, CDR1 is SNHLY, CDR2 FYNNEI. V usage is TRBV2 and J usage is TRBJ1-1, with 7 bases identical to TRBD1. This clonotype was sampled from a human donor who was either an allogeneic HSCT recipient or a stem cell or donor lymphocyte infusion donor (not recorded which). It is not recorded whose cells these are; they may come from a transplant donor. Sequenced material: blood, either unsorted or a sorted T cell fraction (not recorded which). In nucleotides, the CDR3 is TGTGCCATCGCGTTTTATCGGGGACTCAGGGGGACTGAAGCTTTCTTT. Protein: CAIAFYRGLRGTEAFF.